The present TCR beta chain was sequenced within a study of blood T cell repertoires in COVID-19. In the study overall: Acute and convalescent COVID-19 specimens originated in the United States, Italy and Spain.

Here immunoSEQ multiplex PCR was the method, and the copy in TCRdb shows in-frame clones only, minus some. The top ten hold under 15% of the sample, which has over 90,000 clones, around 82% seen once. This TCR was recovered from a human donor in a cohort sampled during active or convalescent COVID-19. What was sequenced was peripheral blood.

The CDR3 DNA follows: TGTGCCAGCAGCTCCGCGGGTACTAACTATGGCTACACCTTC. This encodes CASSSAGTNYGYTF. This chain connects TRBV6-5 to TRBJ1-2; no clear D. V dropped 6 bases and J dropped 0 bases, with 11 bases sitting between them. CDR3 size: 14 residues. CDR1 is MNHEY and CDR2 is SVGAGI in the germline V gene.